This T cell receptor beta chain was captured by sequencing in a study of blood T cell repertoires in COVID-19. The wider study: Samples representing acute and convalescent COVID-19 were sourced from the United States, Italy and Spain. T cells, B-cell-depleted T cells, or PBMCs supplied cDNA or gDNA.

Germline V gene sequence: CDR1 SGHNT, CDR2 YENEEA. With 1 base removed from V and 2 bases from J, the gap between germline ends came to 9 bases. The CDR3 spans 15 residues. In the original workflow: It was from reference gene primer amplification that nucleated cell counts were estimated. Clones were sequenced by immunoSEQ multiplex PCR, and TCRdb holds only the in-frame ones, with some missing. From that table come the V and J calls and clone size; the DNA was used to work out D and trimming. The table has 250,000 or so clones, nearly 90% seen once. A single count supports this clone. V and J are TRBV11-3 and TRBJ2-1; possible D gene TRBD2, 5 bases. The specimen sequenced was peripheral blood. The receptor was isolated from a woman aged 40-49 years who had recovered from COVID-19. CDR3 sequence reads: CASSLGSGTYNEQFF. The CDR3, as DNA: TGTGCCAGCAGCTTAGGGAGCGGAACCTACAATGAGCAGTTCTTC.